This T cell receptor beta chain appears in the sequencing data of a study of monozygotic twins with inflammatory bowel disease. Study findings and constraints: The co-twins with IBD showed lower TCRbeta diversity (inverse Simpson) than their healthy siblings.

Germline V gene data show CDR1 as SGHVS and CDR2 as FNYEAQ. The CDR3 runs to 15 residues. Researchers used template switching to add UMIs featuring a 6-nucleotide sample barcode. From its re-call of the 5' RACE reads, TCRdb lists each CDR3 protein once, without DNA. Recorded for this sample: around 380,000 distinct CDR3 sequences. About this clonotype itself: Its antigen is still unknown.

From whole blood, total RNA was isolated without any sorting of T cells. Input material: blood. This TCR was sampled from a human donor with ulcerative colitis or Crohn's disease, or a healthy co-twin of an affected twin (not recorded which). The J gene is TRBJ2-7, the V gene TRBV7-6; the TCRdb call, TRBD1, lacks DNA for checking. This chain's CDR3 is CASSRPGQTPYEQYF.